The entry below gives a single TCR beta chain sequence along with its context. CDR1 MNHEY and CDR2 SVGAGI come from the germline V gene. Germline trimming cut 5 bases from V and 4 bases from J; bases unmatched to any gene: 7. The CDR3 contains 14 residues. This specimen belongs to a study of blood T cell repertoires in COVID-19. Study as a whole: The United States, Italy and Spain provided the acute and convalescent COVID-19 samples.

Repertoires were generated with immunoSEQ multiplex PCR, while TCRdb's copy carries only in-frame clones and drops some. The sample lists roughly 41,000 clones; 87% were seen once. Sequenced sample: peripheral blood. This TCR was sampled from a man aged 60 to 69 with acute or convalescent COVID-19. The rearrangement uses TRBV6-5 and TRBJ2-7; 8 bases are shared with TRBD1. The CDR3 sequence is CASSPAGGIYEQYF. CDR3 sequence (DNA): TGTGCCAGCAGTCCCGCAGGGGGCATATACGAGCAGTACTTC.